One and the same sample provided the 6 T cell receptor beta chains below, sequenced in a study of OX40 agonist ivuxolimab in advanced cancers. The library relied on the immunoSEQ multiplex PCR assay. TCRdb holds this immuneACCESS table with in-frame rearrangements only. Some clones are missing; in checked studies, unresolved V genes explain under half, and the rest has no known cause. The sample yields some 45,000 clones; approximately 89% were counted once. 13% of the sample rests with the top ten. The material sequenced was CD4+ or CD8+ T cells sorted from blood, taken in a trial of the OX40 agonist ivuxolimab. The receptors originated from an adult with an advanced solid tumor such as melanoma, head and neck, liver or kidney cancer.

The J gene is TRBJ2-7, the V gene TRBV11-2, with D tentatively TRBD1 or TRBD2 (6 bases each). CDR1 is SGHAT and CDR2 is FQNNGV in the germline V gene. V shed 5 bases and J shed 6 bases, with 20 bases lying between them. The CDR3 has 15 residues. CDR3 protein: CASSQGWGATPEQYF. DNA for the CDR3: TGTGCCAGCAGCCAGGGATGGGGGGCGACCCCCGAGCAGTACTTC.

This chain links TRBV6-6 with TRBJ2-2, with D maybe TRBD1 (6 bases). The CDR3 covers 16 residues. Trimming cost V 5 bases and J 1 base, with 14 bases left between them. CDR1 and CDR2 from the germline V gene are MNHNY and SVGAGI (reference sequence). The CDR3 bases are TGTGCCAGCAGTCTTAACAGGGCGGGGAACACCGGGGAGCTGTTTTTT. Its protein is CASSLNRAGNTGELFF.

The rearrangement links TRBV7-6 to TRBJ1-1; perhaps TRBD1 as D (5 bases). Between the trimmed V and J ends, which lost 5 bases and 1 base, there was a span of 11 bases. Germline CDR1 is SGHVS and CDR2 is FNYEAQ. CDR3 length: 14 residues. The CDR3 loop reads CASSQGPENTEAFF. CDR3 nucleotides: TGTGCCAGCAGCCAGGGTCCAGAGAACACTGAAGCTTTCTTT.

This rearrangement joins TRBV7-9 to TRBJ2-5, with D possibly being TRBD1 (6 bases). V shed 2 bases and J shed 0 bases, with 16 bases lying between them. This CDR3 region has 17 residues. Germline V CDR1 and CDR2: SEHNR, FQNEAQ (reference sequence). CDR3 residues: CASSLFRQAMYQETQYF. The DNA of the CDR3 is TGTGCCAGCAGCTTATTTAGACAGGCGATGTACCAAGAGACCCAGTACTTC.

Written as DNA, the CDR3 is TGTGCCAGCCACGACTTAGACAGGGAGGGGATGAACACTGAAGCTTTCTTT. Residues: CASHDLDREGMNTEAFF. The chain combines TRBV28 with TRBJ1-1; TRBD1 matches at 7 bases. V lost 8 bases, J lost 0 bases, and 15 bases stayed unmatched. The CDR3 is 17 residues long. In germline, CDR1 is MDHEN, CDR2 SYDVKM.

The chain couples TRBV9 to TRBJ2-5, with D possibly being TRBD1 (6 bases). Germline V gene lookup returns CDR1 SGDLS and CDR2 YYNGEE. V was shortened by 0 bases and J by 2 bases, with 11 bases between the two germline ends. This CDR3 region has 15 residues. The CDR3: CASSVEETGQETQYF. The CDR3 DNA reads TGTGCCAGCAGCGTAGAGGAGACAGGTCAAGAGACCCAGTACTTC.